This TCR beta chain was profiled in a study of blood T cell repertoires in COVID-19. Study information: Material from acute and convalescent COVID-19 was sourced from the United States, Italy and Spain. PBMCs, B-cell-depleted T cells, or T cells were the source of the cDNA or gDNA that made up the material.

Profiling relied on immunoSEQ multiplex PCR, and the TCRdb table lists in-frame clones only, not all of them. The sample shows under 65,000 clones, roughly 90% of them seen only once. The sequenced material came from peripheral blood. This sequence was found in a woman older than 75 with COVID-19, enrolled during active disease.

This CDR3 is CASRLLGQVTDTQYF. In nucleotides, the CDR3 is TGCGCCAGCAGACTTTTGGGACAGGTCACAGATACGCAGTATTTT. The chain combines TRBV5-1 with TRBJ2-3, with 8 nucleotides matching TRBD1. Germline V gives CDR1 SGHRS, CDR2 YFSETQ. The CDR3 is 15 amino acids. The J segment lost 2 bases and the V segment lost 5 bases, leaving 7 bases of the junction unmatched. Filled out from reference TRBV5-1 and TRBJ2-3, the complete variable domain reads KAGVTQTPRYLIKTRGQQVTLSCSPISGHRSVSWYQQTPGQGLQFLFEYFSETQRNKGNFPGRFSGRQFSNSRSEMNVSTLELGDSALYLCASRLLGQVTDTQYFGPGTRLTVL.